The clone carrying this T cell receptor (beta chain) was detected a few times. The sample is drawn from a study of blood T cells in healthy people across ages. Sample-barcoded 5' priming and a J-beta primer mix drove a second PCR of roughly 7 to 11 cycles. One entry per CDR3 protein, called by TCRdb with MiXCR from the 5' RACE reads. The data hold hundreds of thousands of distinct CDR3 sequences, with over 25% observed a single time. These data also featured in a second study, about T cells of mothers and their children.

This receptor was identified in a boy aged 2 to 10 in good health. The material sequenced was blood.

CDR3 sequence: CASSYSGLAGENEQFF. The CDR3 bases are TGTGCCAGCAGTTACTCGGGACTAGCGGGAGAGAATGAGCAGTTCTTC. The chain couples TRBV6-5 to TRBJ2-1; 14 nucleotides agree with TRBD2. From germline, CDR1 is MNHEY and CDR2 SVGAGI. The junction had 2 bases not matched to a gene; V was cut back by 0 bases and J by 7 bases. This CDR3 has 16 residues.